This T cell receptor beta chain appears in the sequencing data of a study of naive and memory T cell subsets. The SP2 primer and nested alpha and beta constant region primers amplified ligated cDNA in four rounds. Alpha and beta constant region primers primed reverse transcription for blood and skin samples. MiXCR, run by TCRdb on the UMI-ligation and nested PCR reads, gives a single entry per CDR3 protein. The sample holds some 40,000 distinct CDR3 sequences, about 11% seen once. The CDR3 runs to 13 residues. CDR1 KGHSH and CDR2 LQKENI come from the germline V gene. Trimming cost V 8 bases and J 2 bases, with 12 bases left between them. This sample's treatment: skin biopsy from PPD injection site in Mantoux-positive individual. An oligonucleotide containing a UMI was ligated to the 3' end of TCR cDNA. Unsorted total RNA, about 1 to 1,100 ng, was DNase treated before reverse transcription.

The chain has TRBV18 and TRBJ1-2, with D perhaps matching TRBD1 (5 bases). The receptor's source is an adult in good health. The sample in question was skin, obtained from a tuberculin skin test site. The CDR3 nucleotides read TGTGCCAGCACGCCAGGGCCAAACTATGGCTACACCTTC. Translating gives CASTPGPNYGYTF.